The clone carrying this T cell receptor beta chain has just a few counts. Its antigen is currently unknown. The data were taken from a study of cytomegalovirus exposure and HLA in healthy donors. Across the whole study: Of approximately 400 genotyped donors, about 80% clustered with self-reported Caucasian donors. Points from the study as a whole: With further analysis later on, most CMV-associated TCR beta chains appeared HLA-restricted.

Primers: 60 Vbeta forward and 13 Jbeta reverse. Sequencing was performed with immunoSEQ multiplex PCR; in TCRdb, only in-frame clones are kept and a portion is missing. Found here are under 100,000 clones, around 76% of them singletons; the top ten hold around 6.4%. This TCR came from a man younger than 35 in good health and CMV-seropositive. The material sequenced was PBMCs.

CDR3 sequence: CASSLEREVNTEAFF. The CDR3 DNA follows: TGTGCCAGCAGCTTAGAGCGCGAGGTGAACACTGAAGCTTTCTTT. This chain uses TRBV13 with TRBJ1-1; the D is unclear. The CDR3 runs 15 residues. Looked up from germline, CDR1 is PRHDT and CDR2 is FYEKMQ (reference sequence). The ends were cut back, 1 base at V and 0 bases at J, with 9 bases in the middle. Supplemented by reference TRBV13 and TRBJ1-1, the full variable domain reads AAGVIQSPRHLIKEKRETATLKCYPIPRHDTVYWYQQGPGQDPQFLISFYEKMQSDKGSIPDRFSAQQFSDYHSELNMSSLELGDSALYFCASSLEREVNTEAFFGQGTRLTVV.